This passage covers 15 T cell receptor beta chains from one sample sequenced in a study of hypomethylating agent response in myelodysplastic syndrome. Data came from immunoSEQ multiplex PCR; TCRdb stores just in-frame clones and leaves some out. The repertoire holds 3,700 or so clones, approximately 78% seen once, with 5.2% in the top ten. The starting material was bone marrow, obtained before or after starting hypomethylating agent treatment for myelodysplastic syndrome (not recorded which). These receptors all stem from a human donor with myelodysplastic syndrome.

CDR3 in DNA: TGTGCCAGCAGTCGCGGACAGAACAATGAGCAGTTCTTC. Translated: CASSRGQNNEQFF. V gene TRBV27 combines with J gene TRBJ2-1, with D possibly being TRBD1 (6 bases). Germline loops: CDR1 MNHEY, CDR2 SMNVEV (reference sequence). The CDR3 consists of 13 residues. V lost 5 bases to trimming and J lost 5 bases, with 10 bases between them.

CDR3 nucleotide sequence: TGTGCCAGCAGCTTATCGGGGATTAGTAATTCACCCCTCCACTTT. Translation gives CASSLSGISNSPLHF. The chain couples TRBV5-5 to TRBJ1-6; D is ambiguous. The V end lost 2 bases, the J end lost 6 bases, and 12 bases lay between the germline ends. The CDR3 runs 15 residues. Germline V lookup: CDR1 SGHKS, CDR2 YYEKEE (reference sequence).

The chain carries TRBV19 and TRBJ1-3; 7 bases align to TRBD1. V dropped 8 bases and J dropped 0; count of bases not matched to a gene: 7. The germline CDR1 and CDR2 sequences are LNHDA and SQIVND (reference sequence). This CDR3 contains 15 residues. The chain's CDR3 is CASAPTGSSGNTIYF. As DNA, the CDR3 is TGTGCCAGTGCACCGACAGGGAGCTCTGGAAACACCATATATTTT. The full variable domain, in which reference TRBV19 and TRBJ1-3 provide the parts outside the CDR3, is DGGITQSPKYLFRKEGQNVTLSCEQNLNHDAMYWYRQDPGQGLRLIYYSQIVNDFQKGDIAEGYSVSREKKESFPLTVTSAQKNPTAFYLCASAPTGSSGNTIYFGEGSWLTVV.

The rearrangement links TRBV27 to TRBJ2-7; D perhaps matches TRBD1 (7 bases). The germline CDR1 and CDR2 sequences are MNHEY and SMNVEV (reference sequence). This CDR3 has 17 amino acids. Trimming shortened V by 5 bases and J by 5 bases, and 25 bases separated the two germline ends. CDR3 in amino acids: CASSPTRGARENDEQYF. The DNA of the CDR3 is TGTGCCAGCAGTCCAACCAGGGGGGCCCGGGAGAATGACGAGCAGTACTTC.

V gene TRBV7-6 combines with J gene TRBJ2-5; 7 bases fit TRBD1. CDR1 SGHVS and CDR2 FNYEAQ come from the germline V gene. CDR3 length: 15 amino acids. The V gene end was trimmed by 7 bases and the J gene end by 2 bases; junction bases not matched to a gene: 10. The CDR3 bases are TGTGCCAGCAACCAGATGGGACAGAGGCAAGAGACCCAGTACTTC. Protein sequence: CASNQMGQRQETQYF.

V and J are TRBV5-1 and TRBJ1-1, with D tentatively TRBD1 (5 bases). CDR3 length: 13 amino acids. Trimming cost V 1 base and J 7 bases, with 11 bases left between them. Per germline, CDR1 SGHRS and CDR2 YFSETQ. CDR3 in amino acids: CASSLKGRGEAFF. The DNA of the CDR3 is TGCGCCAGCAGCTTGAAGGGGAGGGGTGAAGCTTTCTTT.

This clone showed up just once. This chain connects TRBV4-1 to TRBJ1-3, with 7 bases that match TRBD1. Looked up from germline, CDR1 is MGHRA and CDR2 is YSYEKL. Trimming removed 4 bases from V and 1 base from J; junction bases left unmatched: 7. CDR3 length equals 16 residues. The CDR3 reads CASSRGQVGSGNTIYF. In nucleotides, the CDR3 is TGCGCCAGCAGCCGCGGACAGGTTGGGTCTGGAAACACCATATATTTT.

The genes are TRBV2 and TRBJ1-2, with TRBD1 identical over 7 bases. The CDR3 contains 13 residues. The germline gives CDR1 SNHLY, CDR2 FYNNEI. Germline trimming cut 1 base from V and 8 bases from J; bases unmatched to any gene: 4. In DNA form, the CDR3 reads TGTGCCAGCAGTGAAGACAGGGGTGGAGGCTACACCTTC. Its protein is CASSEDRGGGYTF.

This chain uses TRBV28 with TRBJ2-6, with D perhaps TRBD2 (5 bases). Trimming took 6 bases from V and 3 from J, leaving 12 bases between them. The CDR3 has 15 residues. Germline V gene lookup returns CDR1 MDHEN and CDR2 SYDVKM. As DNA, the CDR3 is TGTGCCAGCAGCGAAGGAGGAGGTGGGGCCAACGTCCTGACTTTC. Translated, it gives CASSEGGGGANVLTF.

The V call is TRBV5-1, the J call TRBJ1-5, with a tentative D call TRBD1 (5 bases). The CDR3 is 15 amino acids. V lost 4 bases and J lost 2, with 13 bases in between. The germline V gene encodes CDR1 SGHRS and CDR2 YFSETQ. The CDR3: CASSPDRWGNQPQHF. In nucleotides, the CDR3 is TGCGCCAGCAGCCCCGACAGATGGGGCAATCAGCCCCAGCATTTT.

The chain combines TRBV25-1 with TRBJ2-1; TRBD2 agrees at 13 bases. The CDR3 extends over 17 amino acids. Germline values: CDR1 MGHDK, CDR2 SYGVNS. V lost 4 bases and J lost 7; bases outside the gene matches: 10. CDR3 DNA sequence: TGTGCCAGCAGTGCCTGGACTAGCGGGAGAGATCTGAATGAGCAGTTCTTC. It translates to CASSAWTSGRDLNEQFF.

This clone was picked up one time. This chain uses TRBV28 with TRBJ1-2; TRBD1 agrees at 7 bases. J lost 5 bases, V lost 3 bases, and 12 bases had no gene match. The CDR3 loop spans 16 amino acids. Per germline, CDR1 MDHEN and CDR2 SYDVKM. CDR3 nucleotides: TGTGCCAGCAGTTTGGAACAGGGGCTGAGGACGTATGGCTACACCTTC. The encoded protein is CASSLEQGLRTYGYTF.

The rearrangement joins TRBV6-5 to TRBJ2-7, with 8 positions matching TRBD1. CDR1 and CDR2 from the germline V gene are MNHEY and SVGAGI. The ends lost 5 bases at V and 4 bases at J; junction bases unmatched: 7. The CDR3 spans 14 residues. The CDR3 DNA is TGTGCCAGCAGTCCCGGACAGGGTTGGTACGAGCAGTACTTC. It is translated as CASSPGQGWYEQYF.

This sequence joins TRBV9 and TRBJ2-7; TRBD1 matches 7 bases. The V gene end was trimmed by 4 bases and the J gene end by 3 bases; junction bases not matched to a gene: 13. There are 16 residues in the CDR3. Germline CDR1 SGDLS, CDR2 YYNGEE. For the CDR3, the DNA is TGTGCCAGCAGCACCCGTGGTGACAGGGCGATCTACGAGCAGTACTTC. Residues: CASSTRGDRAIYEQYF.

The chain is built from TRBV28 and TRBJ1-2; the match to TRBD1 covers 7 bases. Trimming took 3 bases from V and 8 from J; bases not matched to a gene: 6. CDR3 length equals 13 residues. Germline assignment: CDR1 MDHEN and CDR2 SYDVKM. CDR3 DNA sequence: TGTGCCAGCAGTTTCGGGACAGCAAGAGGCTACACCTTC. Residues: CASSFGTARGYTF.